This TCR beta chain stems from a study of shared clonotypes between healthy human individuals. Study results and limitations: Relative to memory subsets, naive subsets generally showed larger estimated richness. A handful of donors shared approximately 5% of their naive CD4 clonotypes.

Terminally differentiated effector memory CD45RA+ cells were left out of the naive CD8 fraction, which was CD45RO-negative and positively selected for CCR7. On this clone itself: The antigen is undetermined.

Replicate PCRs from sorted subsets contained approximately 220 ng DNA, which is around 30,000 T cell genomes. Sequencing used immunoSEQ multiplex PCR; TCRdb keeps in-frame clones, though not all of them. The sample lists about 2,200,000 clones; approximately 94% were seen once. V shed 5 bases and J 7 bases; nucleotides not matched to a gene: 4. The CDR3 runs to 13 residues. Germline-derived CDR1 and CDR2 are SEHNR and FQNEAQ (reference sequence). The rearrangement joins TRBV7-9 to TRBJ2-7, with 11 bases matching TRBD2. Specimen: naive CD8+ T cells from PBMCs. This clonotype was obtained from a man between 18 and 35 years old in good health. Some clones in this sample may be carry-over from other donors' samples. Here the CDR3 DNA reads TGTGCCAGCAGCGTAAGACTAGCGGGGGAGCAGTACTTC. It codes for CASSVRLAGEQYF.